The table lists the clone carrying this TCR beta chain with a count of one. What it binds is unknown. The data belong to a study of cytomegalovirus exposure and HLA in healthy donors. PCR involved 60 Vbeta and 13 Jbeta primers. The data were produced by immunoSEQ multiplex PCR, yet TCRdb's version contains in-frame clones alone and is incomplete. The sample contains fewer than 200,000 clones, about 80% of which appear only once. General study findings and limits: A later analysis found common viral pathogens apparently linked to several of the most significant clusters.

The CDR3 is 12 residues long. Germline V gene lookup returns CDR1 SQVTM and CDR2 ANQGSEA. Trimming removed 7 bases from V and 4 bases from J; junction bases left unmatched: 4. The source of this sequence is a woman in her 40s in good health and CMV-seronegative. Sequenced input: PBMCs. V usage is TRBV29-1 and J usage is TRBJ1-5, with TRBD1 matching 7 bases. This chain's CDR3 is CSAGTANQPQHF. The CDR3 bases are TGCAGCGCTGGGACAGCTAATCAGCCCCAGCATTTT.